This T cell receptor (beta chain) is drawn from a study of blood T cell repertoires in COVID-19. Study information: Italy, Spain and the United States were the sources of the convalescent and acute COVID-19 samples. The analysed material was cDNA or gDNA that came from T cells, B-cell-depleted T cells, or PBMCs.

As originally analysed: Counts of nucleated cells, estimated from reference gene primer amplification, were obtained. Repertoires were generated with immunoSEQ multiplex PCR, while TCRdb's copy carries only in-frame clones and drops some. Clone size and V and J calls were adopted from that table, with D and trimming inferred from the DNA. The sample shows about 240,000 clones, 83% of them seen only once. V was pared by 0 bases and J by 5 bases, with 2 bases of the junction left unmatched. Germline V CDR1 and CDR2: LGHDT, YNNKEL (reference sequence). The CDR3 has 14 residues. The sequenced sample was peripheral blood. The receptor's source is a human donor in a cohort sampled during active COVID-19. This chain joins TRBV3-1 (or the pseudogene TRBV3-2) and TRBJ2-7, with TRBD1 identical over 9 bases. The CDR3, as DNA: TGTGCCAGCAGCCAAGAGGGGACAGGGAACGAGCAGTACTTC. It specifies CASSQEGTGNEQYF.